This TCR beta chain was observed in a study of blood T cells in healthy people across ages. V lost 3 bases and J 1 base, leaving 10 bases between the germline ends. The CDR3 length is 14 residues. Germline V gene sequence: CDR1 SGHNT, CDR2 YYREEE (reference sequence). A sample-barcoded 5' primer and a J-beta primer mix were used in a second PCR of roughly 6 to 12 cycles. TCRdb itself ran the 5' RACE reads through MiXCR, one entry per CDR3 protein. The sample consists of hundreds of thousands of distinct CDR3 sequences, 20% to 30% of them appearing once. These data also featured in a second study, about T cells of mothers and their children. That work adds: More than 5 children and their three healthy Caucasian mothers were the donors.

The receptor was isolated from a boy aged 5-17 years in good health. The sequenced sample consisted of blood. V usage is TRBV5-4 and J usage is TRBJ2-5; TRBD2 is a possible D gene (5 bases). CDR3 coding DNA: TGTGCCAGCAGCTATCCAGCGGCCCAAGAGACCCAGTACTTC. Translation: CASSYPAAQETQYF.